The sequence of this TCR beta chain was determined in a study of OX40 agonist ivuxolimab in advanced cancers. Background on the study: Prior therapy, whether anti-PD-1, anti-PD-L1 or anti-CTLA-4, was allowed, and 40% had some.

Only in-frame clones appear in the TCRdb table, and some are missing; sequencing was by immunoSEQ multiplex PCR. The sample contains roughly 46,000 clones, just over 85% of which appear only once. Study conclusions and caveats: There were, on average, more expanded clones in CD8+ T cells than in CD4+. CD4+ and CD8+ blood T cells expanded clonally by week 6 at 0.1 to 3.0 mg/kg.

A note on this clone: Its antigen is undetermined.

Sequenced material: CD4+ or CD8+ T cells sorted from blood, taken in a trial of the OX40 agonist ivuxolimab. This sequence originates from an adult with an advanced solid tumor such as melanoma, head and neck, liver or kidney cancer.

The CDR3: CASSRTGLNSPLHF. The CDR3 DNA sequence: TGTGCCAGCAGCAGGACAGGGTTGAATTCACCCCTCCACTTT. V usage is TRBV5-6 and J usage is TRBJ1-6; 8 bases are shared with TRBD1. Germline assignment: CDR1 SGHDT and CDR2 YYEEEE. V was pared by 4 bases and J by 7 bases, with 4 bases of the junction left unmatched. The CDR3 loop spans 14 amino acids. The whole variable domain, filled in from reference TRBV5-6 and TRBJ1-6, reads DAGVTQSPTHLIKTRGQQVTLRCSPKSGHDTVSWYQQALGQGPQFIFQYYEEEERQRGNFPDRFSGHQFPNYSSELNVNALLLGDSALYLCASSRTGLNSPLHFGNGTRLTVT.